This T cell receptor (beta chain) was captured in a study of cytomegalovirus exposure and HLA in healthy donors. Study at large: Around 78 million unique TCRs, all from HLA-typed donors, were included in an early release of the data.

With regard to this clone: Its cognate antigen is unknown.

The CDR3 is made up of 12 amino acids. In germline, CDR1 is WNHNN, CDR2 SYGVQD (reference sequence). Between the trimmed V and J ends, which lost 0 bases and 6 bases, there was a span of 6 bases. Regarding the study as a whole: A prior analysis recorded that most TCR beta V segments were productive about 90% or about 30% of the time.

The PCR contained 60 Vbeta and 13 Jbeta primers. Using immunoSEQ multiplex PCR, the repertoire was profiled, and TCRdb retains in-frame clones only, with some absent. The data hold roughly 150,000 clones, with more than 9.5% observed a single time. This clonotype originated in a man between 45 and 60 years old in good health and CMV-seronegative. Sequences were obtained from PBMCs. This chain connects TRBV10-1 to TRBJ2-7; no clear D. The CDR3 loop is CASSESSREQYF. The CDR3 nucleotides read TGCGCCAGCAGTGAGTCTAGCCGCGAGCAGTACTTC.